The clone carrying this T cell receptor (beta chain) was detected once. These data belong to a study of shared clonotypes between healthy human individuals. TCRdb's table, derived via immunoSEQ multiplex PCR, lists solely in-frame clones and lacks some. The sample consists of around 2,100,000 clones, about 94% of them appearing once. CDR3 size: 18 residues. Per the germline V gene, CDR1 is LGHNT and CDR2 is FRNRAP. The ends lost 1 base at V and 0 bases at J; junction bases unmatched: 11. The naive CD8 subset, CD45RO-negative cells positively selected for CCR7, excluded terminally differentiated effector memory CD45RA+ cells.

The genes are TRBV12-5 and TRBJ2-7; TRBD1 aligns across 8 bases. The sequencing input was naive CD8+ T cells sorted from blood. The sequence was obtained from a man between 18 and 29 years old in good health. The CDR3: CASGLARSGTGLSYEQYF. The CDR3 bases are TGTGCTAGTGGTTTGGCCCGCTCCGGGACAGGTCTCTCCTACGAGCAGTACTTC.